This T cell receptor beta chain was recorded in a study of cytomegalovirus exposure and HLA in healthy donors. Turning to the study itself: According to later analysis, the same platform produced the roughly 120 validation and around 730 first-cohort repertoires.

The assay was immunoSEQ multiplex PCR, and TCRdb's table has in-frame clones only and misses some. The table has 250,000 to 400,000 clones, over 75% seen once; the top ten hold around 1%. With V trimmed by 7 bases and J by 0 bases, 15 bases remained unmatched. Germline CDR1 is MNHEY and CDR2 is SMNVEV (reference sequence). CDR3 size: 20 residues. The source of this sequence is a man aged 25-45 years in good health and CMV-seronegative. Material for sequencing was PBMCs. This rearrangement joins TRBV27 to TRBJ2-3; 14 bases match TRBD2. DNA of the CDR3: TGTGCCAGCATTCTCGGGACTAGCGGGGGAGCCCGCACTAGCACAGATACGCAGTATTTT. This sequence encodes CASILGTSGGARTSTDTQYF.